A single sample is the source of the 21 T cell receptor beta chains below, sequenced in a study of blood T cell repertoires in COVID-19. Libraries were prepared by immunoSEQ multiplex PCR; TCRdb keeps only in-frame clonotypes and omits some of them. The sample lists more than 150,000 clones, roughly four fifths occurring once. Material for sequencing was peripheral blood. These receptors originate from a middle-aged man who had recovered from COVID-19.

The rearrangement links TRBV27 to TRBJ1-6; the D is unclear. The CDR3 is 14 amino acids. CDR1 is MNHEY and CDR2 is SMNVEV in the germline V gene (reference sequence). The V gene lost 1 base and the J gene lost 6 bases, with 7 bases spanning the gap. CDR3 sequence: CASSLFAGNSPLHF. CDR3 DNA sequence: TGTGCCAGCAGTTTATTTGCCGGTAATTCACCCCTCCACTTT.

The chain employs TRBV2 and TRBJ2-7; 11 bases line up with TRBD2. The germline gives CDR1 SNHLY, CDR2 FYNNEI. The CDR3 has 15 amino acids. V dropped 1 base and J dropped 10; count of bases not matched to a gene: 9. In DNA, the CDR3 is TGTGCCAGCAGTGAAGGGCGAACTAGCGGGAGTTCTCAGTACTTC. This sequence encodes CASSEGRTSGSSQYF.

This sequence joins TRBV30 and TRBJ1-1; D unclear. The V gene's germline CDR1 is GTSNPN and CDR2 SVGIG (reference sequence). V lost 0 bases, J lost 4 bases, and 12 bases lay in between. The CDR3 is 14 residues long. Written as DNA, the CDR3 is TGTGCCTGGAGTGTAGCAGGTGGTCGCACTGAAGCTTTCTTT. This sequence encodes CAWSVAGGRTEAFF.

This clone was detected only a few times. The V gene is TRBV14, the J gene TRBJ1-4, with 8 bases lining up with TRBD1. The germline CDR1 and CDR2 sequences are SGHDN and FVKESK. With V trimmed by 0 bases and J by 8 bases, 8 bases remained unmatched. The CDR3 is made up of 16 amino acids. Written as DNA, the CDR3 is TGTGCCAGCAGCCAAGACGGACAGGGCCACCGCGAAAAACTGTTTTTT. Translation: CASSQDGQGHREKLFF.

The DNA of the CDR3 is TGTGCCAGCAGTTCTGGACTTCACAACACCGGGGAGCTGTTTTTT. It translates to CASSSGLHNTGELFF. This rearrangement joins TRBV28 to TRBJ2-2, with D maybe TRBD2 (5 bases). This CDR3 has 15 amino acids. CDR1 and CDR2 from the germline V gene are MDHEN and SYDVKM. The V and J ends lost 4 bases and 2 bases respectively, with 11 bases between them.

The chain couples TRBV7-9 to TRBJ1-1; D remains ambiguous. This CDR3 contains 16 residues. Germline V gene lookup returns CDR1 SEHNR and CDR2 FQNEAQ (reference sequence). The V end was cut by 4 bases, the J end by 0 bases, with 15 bases between. CDR3 loop: CASSSHEGGLNTEAFF. Here the CDR3 DNA reads TGTGCCAGCAGCTCGCATGAGGGAGGGCTGAACACTGAAGCTTTCTTT.

The chain combines TRBV11-2 with TRBJ1-1; TRBD1 is a possible D gene (5 bases). Looked up from germline, CDR1 is SGHAT and CDR2 is FQNNGV. The CDR3 totals 17 residues. V gave up 1 base and J gave up 1 base, with 16 bases separating them. The CDR3 loop reads CASSLGVRASSNTEAFF. The DNA of the CDR3 is TGTGCCAGCAGCTTAGGTGTCAGGGCCTCCTCGAACACTGAAGCTTTCTTT.

The chain recombines TRBV18 with TRBJ1-5; 12 bases agree with TRBD1. Looked up from germline, CDR1 is KGHSH and CDR2 is LQKENI. CDR3 length equals 15 residues. The J segment lost 6 bases and the V segment lost 2 bases, leaving 2 bases of the junction unmatched. CDR3 residues: CASSPGTGGFQPQHF. CDR3 nucleotides: TGTGCCAGCTCACCAGGGACAGGGGGCTTTCAGCCCCAGCATTTT.

The chain combines TRBV7-9 with TRBJ2-1; 10 bases fit TRBD2. In germline, CDR1 is SEHNR, CDR2 FQNEAQ (reference sequence). The CDR3 is made up of 16 amino acids. J was trimmed by 8 bases and V by 6 bases; bases with no gene match: 13. CDR3 residues: CASREGLAGARDEQFF. The CDR3 DNA reads TGTGCCAGCAGGGAGGGGCTAGCGGGAGCTCGAGATGAGCAGTTCTTC.

The chain uses TRBV6-1 and TRBJ1-5; D is undetermined. Germline loops: CDR1 MNHNS, CDR2 SASEGT. This CDR3 region has 14 residues. Trimming took 3 bases from V and 3 from J, leaving 9 bases between them. CDR3 coding DNA: TGTGCCAGCAGTGATCGGGGTACCAATCAGCCCCAGCATTTT. Amino acids: CASSDRGTNQPQHF.

This clone was observed many times. The V call is TRBV7-9, the J call TRBJ1-1, with D perhaps matching TRBD1 (6 bases). This CDR3 has 15 amino acids. Per the germline V gene, CDR1 is SEHNR and CDR2 is FQNEAQ (reference sequence). Trimming removed 5 bases at V and 0 bases at J, with 13 bases between. The chain's CDR3 is CASSPPQGMNTEAFF. CDR3 coding DNA: TGTGCCAGCAGCCCCCCCCAGGGGATGAACACTGAAGCTTTCTTT.

The chain carries TRBV28 and TRBJ1-6; D may be TRBD1 (6 bases). Trimming removed 5 bases from V and 10 bases from J, with 24 bases in between. CDR1 and CDR2 from the germline V gene are MDHEN and SYDVKM. The CDR3 loop spans 17 amino acids. The CDR3 sequence is CASSMTDNRALGSPLHF. The CDR3 region has the DNA TGTGCCAGCAGTATGACCGACAACAGGGCATTAGGGTCACCCCTCCACTTT.

CDR3 in amino acids: CASSPAAQGARANEKLFF. CDR3 coding DNA: TGTGCCAGCTCACCAGCCGCCCAGGGGGCAAGGGCTAATGAAAAACTGTTTTTT. The chain carries TRBV18 and TRBJ1-4, with 8 bases that match TRBD1. With V trimmed by 2 bases and J by 3 bases, 11 bases remained unmatched. Germline CDR1 and CDR2: KGHSH and LQKENI. This CDR3 contains 18 residues.

The chain combines TRBV19 with TRBJ2-1, with 9 bases that match TRBD2. CDR1 and CDR2 from the germline V gene are LNHDA and SQIVND (reference sequence). V gave up 5 bases and J gave up 0 bases; unmatched junction bases: 8. This CDR3 has 17 residues. CDR3 DNA sequence: TGTGCCAGTAGTCACCCTAGCGGGGCTAGCTCCTACAATGAGCAGTTCTTC. Translated, it gives CASSHPSGASSYNEQFF.

This chain joins TRBV9 and TRBJ2-1, with 10 bases identical to TRBD1. Germline V lookup: CDR1 SGDLS, CDR2 YYNGEE. The CDR3 loop spans 17 amino acids. V gave up 1 base and J gave up 7 bases; unmatched junction bases: 11. The DNA of the CDR3 is TGTGCCAGCAGCGTATCTCACAGGCGGACAGGGGGGAATGAGCAGTTCTTC. Its translation is CASSVSHRRTGGNEQFF.

This rearrangement joins TRBV19 to TRBJ1-4; D is unresolved. Looked up from germline, CDR1 is LNHDA and CDR2 is SQIVND (reference sequence). V was clipped by 3 bases and J by 2 bases, with 10 bases between them. The CDR3 loop spans 15 amino acids. The CDR3 loop reads CASSMAGATNEKLFF. In DNA form, the CDR3 reads TGTGCCAGTAGTATGGCGGGAGCGACTAATGAAAAACTGTTTTTT.

The chain joins TRBV28 to TRBJ2-7; 16 positions agree with TRBD2. This CDR3 contains 19 residues. Germline CDR1 and CDR2: MDHEN and SYDVKM. The V gene end was trimmed by 5 bases and the J gene end by 0 bases; junction bases not matched to a gene: 10. Written as DNA, the CDR3 is TGTGCCAGCAGTGTACCGGGACTAGCGGGAGGGAGGTTCTCCTACGAGCAGTACTTC. Protein sequence: CASSVPGLAGGRFSYEQYF.

The chain links TRBV5-1 to TRBJ1-2; possible D gene TRBD1, 6 bases. This CDR3 comprises 17 residues. Trimming left V 4 bases short and J 0 bases short, with 19 bases between. Germline CDR1 and CDR2: SGHRS and YFSETQ. The CDR3, as DNA: TGCGCCAGCAGCCAGCGGGACAACCACCTTTCTAACTATGGCTACACCTTC. Encoded protein: CASSQRDNHLSNYGYTF.

The sample holds a few counts of this clone. The chain employs TRBV5-1 and TRBJ1-1; TRBD1 matches at 10 bases. Germline values: CDR1 SGHRS, CDR2 YFSETQ. Losses at the gene ends were 4 bases for V and 4 bases for J; bases not matched to a gene: 13. The CDR3 contains 17 residues. The chain's CDR3 is CASSLARQGAWSTEAFF. The DNA of the CDR3 is TGCGCCAGCAGCCTGGCGCGACAGGGGGCATGGAGCACTGAAGCTTTCTTT.

V is TRBV30 and J is TRBJ2-3; 9 bases fit TRBD2. This CDR3 contains 15 residues. Germline lookup yields CDR1 GTSNPN and CDR2 SVGIG (reference sequence). Unmatched junction bases numbered 11, after V lost 6 bases and J lost 4 bases. The chain's CDR3 is CACAGGPLKSDTQYF. CDR3 bases: TGTGCCTGCGCGGGAGGGCCTTTAAAGTCAGATACGCAGTATTTT. The complete variable domain, with remaining parts taken from reference TRBV30 and TRBJ2-3, reads SQTIHQWPATLVQPVGSPLSLECTVEGTSNPNLYWYRQAAGRGLQLLFYSVGIGQISSEVPQNLSASRPQDRQFILSSKKLLLSDSGFYLCACAGGPLKSDTQYFGPGTRLTVL.

The chain is built from TRBV4-3 and TRBJ2-3, with TRBD2 identical over 11 bases. This CDR3 has 16 amino acids. The junction had 6 bases not matched to a gene; V was cut back by 0 bases and J by 7 bases. The germline V gene encodes CDR1 LGHNA and CDR2 YSLEER. The DNA for the CDR3 is TGCGCCAGCAGCCAAGACTGGGCTAGCGGGAGGAATACGCAGTATTTT. Translation gives CASSQDWASGRNTQYF.